Listed below are T cell receptor beta chains from one sample, sequenced in a study of post-analysis software for immune sequencing data. In TCRdb, the PCR reads were re-called with MiXCR into one record per CDR3 protein. The data show about 540,000 distinct CDR3 sequences, roughly 34% seen once. Sequencing was done on a sample of blood. These receptors were collected from a girl aged 2 to 17 with multiple sclerosis. CDR3s include the opening cysteine and the closing phenylalanine or tryptophan.

V gene | CDR3 protein
TRBV5-1 | CASSDPLAINEQFF
TRBV5-1 | CASSWAKGTDPSYEQYF
TRBV7-2 | CASSLLGGGVGTDTQYF
TRBV11-2 | CASSLVWGEPLHF
TRBV2 | CASSESLGGYTF
TRBV5-1 | CASSLRTGGQEKLFF
TRBV7-2 | CASSLNSGGETQYF
TRBV20-1 | CSAREAGRPEEQYF
TRBV11-1 | CASSLGAAAYEQYF
TRBV6-1 | CASSPPTGTLYGYTF
TRBV5-5 | CASSLVEGSPTDTRYF
TRBV29-1 | CSVVAGDGFTDTQYF
TRBV10-3 | CAISEKEWDEQYF
TRBV4-2 | CASLGGSGANVLTF
TRBV3-1 | CASSQRSGGRIMNTEAFF
TRBV11-2 | CASSLVHQETQYF
TRBV3-1 | CASSQELAVDNEQFF
TRBV10-3 | CATAANSYNEQFF
TRBV5-6 | CASSGWRDEQYF
TRBV7-9 | CASSFDLAGASSYEQYF
TRBV20-1 | CSARVGLNTEAFF
TRBV6-1 | CASSEAPDRRAYEQYF
TRBV20-1 | CSARDGRVGAPNYGYTF
TRBV7-7 | CASSSDVVASQYF
TRBV7-9 | CASSARDGGQVEQFF
TRBV4-2 | CASSQVTSGGLQETQYF
TRBV5-1 | CASSLTGQGLDTQYF
TRBV3-1 | CASSQDSELEFF
TRBV9 | CASSVTGGAEVEAQYF
TRBV11-2 | CASSLDIISEQFF
TRBV19 | CASRKETGGAETQYF
TRBV12-3/TRBV12-4 | CASSLQEIQYF
TRBV5-1 | CASSSNDRPYTEAFF
TRBV10-2 | CASRSTGNTDTQYF
TRBV7-8 | CASSLYQGRRETQYF
TRBV4-2 | CASSQVHLAGNTYNEQFF
TRBV7-8 | CASSQIVRGAGANVLTF
TRBV20-1 | CSASFTSNQPQHF
TRBV6-5 | CASSHWRGGINEQFF
TRBV20-1 | CSARTAVLLNTEAFF
TRBV3-1 | CASSQNRASEQFF
TRBV29-1 | CSVEILVKETQYF
TRBV7-3 | CASSSRDPTDTQYF
TRBV5-1 | CASSLDIAGEFVDEQYF
TRBV18 | CASSLRGENIQYF
TRBV20-1 | CSARARGPYNEQFF
TRBV15 | CATSKTGEAFF
TRBV4-1 | CASSQEPYYEQYF
TRBV3-1 | CASSQPGRLNEKLFF
TRBV5-1 | CASTIQGSNTDTQYF
TRBV20-1 | CSARGLAVTFNEQYF
TRBV12-3/TRBV12-4 | CASSLGLGFWGSYNEQFF
TRBV7-2 | CASSLGGAIGETQYF